Listed below are T cell receptor beta chains from one sample, sequenced in a study of tumour-infiltrating T cells in Burkitt lymphoma. Produced via immunoSEQ multiplex PCR; TCRdb's table is partial and in-frame only. The table records approximately 46,000 clones, roughly 30% of them present only once. Sequenced: tumor tissue. These receptors originate from a human donor with Burkitt lymphoma. Both conserved end residues are part of each CDR3. D genes are given only for firm matches. Clone size appears in some rows only: once, few, many, or a class for an expanded clone.

>-|TRBV6-6|TRBJ1-6|-
TGTGCCAGCAGATCACGGACAGTTTATAATTCACCCCTCCACTTT
CASRSRTVYNSPLHF
>-|TRBV29-1|TRBJ2-1|-
TGCAGCGGGGCCGGGTACTCCTACAATGAGCAGTTCTTC
CSGAGYSYNEQFF
>few|TRBV7-8|TRBJ2-2|-
TGTGCCAGCTCCAGAGGTCCAGGTCCGAACACCGGGGAGCTGTTTTTT
CASSRGPGPNTGELFF
>few|TRBV7-7|TRBJ2-5|TRBD2
TGTGCCAGCAGCAAAACTTCGGGACTAACCTCTGAGACCCAGTACTTC
CASSKTSGLTSETQYF
>-|TRBV16|TRBJ2-2|-
TGTGCCAGCAGCCAATCCAGGGGGAACACCGGGGAGCTGTTTTTT
CASSQSRGNTGELFF
>few|TRBV6-5|TRBJ2-7|TRBD1
TGTGCCAGCAGTTACTCGCGGGACAGGACCTACGAGCAGTACTTC
CASSYSRDRTYEQYF
>-|TRBV15|TRBJ1-2|-
TGTGCCACCAGCACCCAGGGGCAGCTGTATGGCTACACCTTC
CATSTQGQLYGYTF
>-|TRBV5-1|TRBJ2-5|TRBD2
TGCGCCAGCAGCTTAGTTGGGGGGGAAGAGACCCAGTACTTC
CASSLVGGEETQYF
>-|TRBV7-9|TRBJ1-2|TRBD1
TGTGCCAGCAGCCACGGGACAGTATATGGCTACACCTTC
CASSHGTVYGYTF
>few|TRBV30|TRBJ2-3|TRBD2
TGTGCCTGGAGTGTACTGGGGGGGGATCAGACAGATACGCAGTATTTT
CAWSVLGGDQTDTQYF
>-|TRBV30|TRBJ2-7|TRBD1
TGTGCCTGGAGTCAGGGACAGGTTTACGAGCAGTACTTC
CAWSQGQVYEQYF
>-|TRBV5-6|TRBJ2-7|-
TGTGCCAGCAGCTCGTGGTCCAACTACGAGCAGTACTTC
CASSSWSNYEQYF
>-|TRBV5-1|TRBJ2-7|-
TGCGCCAGCAGCTTGGATGGGCAGCCCTACGAGCAGTACTTC
CASSLDGQPYEQYF
>few|TRBV5-4|TRBJ1-1|TRBD1
TGTGCCAGCAGGTTGGACAGGGACACTGAAGCTTTCTTT
CASRLDRDTEAFF
>-|TRBV19|TRBJ2-2|-
TGTGCCAGTACCCCTCCAAGGGGCCCCGTCACCGGGGAGCTGTTTTTT
CASTPPRGPVTGELFF
>few|TRBV2|TRBJ2-2|-
TGTGCCAGCAAGGAGGTAGCCACGAACACCGGGGAGCTGTTTTTT
CASKEVATNTGELFF
>-|TRBV2|TRBJ2-7|TRBD2
TGTGCCAGCAGCCAGGGAGCGGGGGGGATCTACGAGCAGTACTTC
CASSQGAGGIYEQYF
>-|TRBV7-9|TRBJ2-1|TRBD2
TGTGCCAGCAGCCGGACGAGACTAGCGGGGGCCATGGATGAGCAGTTCTTC
CASSRTRLAGAMDEQFF
>-|TRBV5-5|TRBJ1-6|-
TGTGCCAGCAGCTTTGTTGGGGGCTCCTATAATTCACCCCTCCACTTT
CASSFVGGSYNSPLHF
>few|TRBV29-1|TRBJ2-5|TRBD1
TGCAGCGCAGGACAGGGGGCAGAGACCCAGTACTTC
CSAGQGAETQYF
>-|TRBV5-1|TRBJ2-1|-
TGCGCCAGCAGCTTGTACGGGGGTGACAGCCATGAGCAGTTCTTC
CASSLYGGDSHEQFF
>-|TRBV5-1|TRBJ1-3|TRBD1
TGCGCCAGCAGCTTGGGGACAGGGGGTGACACCATATATTTT
CASSLGTGGDTIYF
>-|TRBV5-1|TRBJ1-1|-
TGCGCCAGCAGCTTGCAAGGCCAGGGGACTGAAGCTTTCTTT
CASSLQGQGTEAFF
>-|TRBV2|TRBJ2-5|-
TGTGCCAGCAGCCTGGGGGAGACCCAGTACTTC
CASSLGETQYF
>few|TRBV18|TRBJ1-1|-
TGTGCCAGCTCACCACCCAGGGCAGGGAGGCGTACTGAAGCTTTCTTT
CASSPPRAGRRTEAFF
>-|TRBV7-8|TRBJ2-3|TRBD2
TGTGCCAGCAGTCACAGCGGGGGGCGTTTTCCAGATACGCAGTATTTT
CASSHSGGRFPDTQYF
>-|TRBV6-1|TRBJ2-3|TRBD2
TGTGCCAGCGGTTCGGGGGGGGGTTCAACAGATACGCAGTATTTT
CASGSGGGSTDTQYF
>-|TRBV7-8|TRBJ2-7|TRBD1
TGTGCCAGCAGCTTACGCCCCCAGGACAGGGTGGTCAGAGGAGGGGGCGAGCAGTACTTC
CASSLRPQDRVVRGGGEQYF
>-|TRBV25-1|TRBJ2-7|-
TGTGCCAGCAGTGAATGGGGGGCAGGGCCCTACGAGCAGTACTTC
CASSEWGAGPYEQYF
>-|TRBV19|TRBJ2-5|TRBD1
TGTGCCAGTCCGGCCAGGACAGGCCAAGAGACCCAGTACTTC
CASPARTGQETQYF
>few|TRBV29-1|TRBJ1-2|TRBD1
TGCAGCGTCCCGACAGGGGACTATGGCTACACCTTC
CSVPTGDYGYTF
>few|TRBV27|TRBJ2-5|TRBD1
TGTGCCAGCAGTTCCTATCGACAGGGGTTCCCGGAGACCCAGTACTTC
CASSSYRQGFPETQYF
>few|TRBV7-8|TRBJ2-2|TRBD1
TGTGCCAGCAGCTCACAGGGGGCGTCCGGGGAGCTGTTTTTT
CASSSQGASGELFF
>-|TRBV7-9|TRBJ1-2|-
TGTGCCAGCAGCCCTCTATTATCCGGGGTTGGCTACACCTTC
CASSPLLSGVGYTF
>few|TRBV15|TRBJ1-2|-
TGTGCCACCAGCAGAGATGTGCCAGGTTACTATGGCTACACCTTC
CATSRDVPGYYGYTF
>-|TRBV5-4|TRBJ2-5|-
TGTGCCAGCAGCTCCCGAGGGTTTCGGGGGGAGACCCAGTACTTC
CASSSRGFRGETQYF
>few|TRBV5-1|TRBJ1-1|-
TGCGCCAGCAGCCCGGGACTCAACACTGAAGCTTTCTTT
CASSPGLNTEAFF
>-|TRBV7-2|TRBJ1-5|-
TGTGCCAGCAGCCCGACGGGGGGACAGCCCCAGCATTTT
CASSPTGGQPQHF
>-|TRBV11-2|TRBJ2-2|-
TGTGCCAGCAGCTTAGGGGCAGGGACCTACACCGGGGAGCTGTTTTTT
CASSLGAGTYTGELFF
>few|TRBV25-1|TRBJ2-3|TRBD2
TGTGCCAGCAGAACGACTAGCGGGGGGGCCGCAGATACGCAGTATTTT
CASRTTSGGAADTQYF
>-|TRBV4-2|TRBJ1-2|-
TGTGCCAGCAGCCAAGCGGGGTGGGAGGGAAACTATGGCTACACCTTC
CASSQAGWEGNYGYTF
>few|TRBV18|TRBJ1-1|TRBD1
TGTGCCAGCTCACTCCAGACAGGGGGAGGCACTGAAGCTTTCTTT
CASSLQTGGGTEAFF
>-|TRBV2|TRBJ2-1|-
TGTGCCAGCAGTGATGCTAGCCCTAGTTACAATGAGCAGTTCTTC
CASSDASPSYNEQFF
>-|TRBV27|TRBJ2-7|TRBD2
TGTGCCAGCAGCCCGCTTCGACTAGCGGGGGGGGCCTACGAGCAGTACTTC
CASSPLRLAGGAYEQYF
>few|TRBV5-1|TRBJ2-7|-
TGCGCCAGCAGCTTGGGTCACCGGGGCTACGAGCAGTACTTC
CASSLGHRGYEQYF
>few|TRBV5-1|TRBJ1-1|-
TGCGCCAGCAGCTTGGGCGGGGCCACTGAAGCTTTCTTT
CASSLGGATEAFF
>few|TRBV19|TRBJ2-3|TRBD1
TGTGCCAGTAGTCGGGGACAGGGGGCAACAGATACGCAGTATTTT
CASSRGQGATDTQYF
>few|TRBV9|TRBJ2-5|-
TGTGCCGGCATCCCGAGGCCATGTTATACCATCCAAGAGACCCAGTACTTC
CAGIPRPCYTIQETQYF
>few|TRBV7-9|TRBJ1-2|TRBD1
TGTGCCAGCAGCGACCAGGGGGTTCGTGGCTACACCTTC
CASSDQGVRGYTF
>-|TRBV9|TRBJ2-3|-
TGTGCCAGCAGCACTCGGGCCGGCTACCTAAGCACAGATACGCAGTATTTT
CASSTRAGYLSTDTQYF
>-|TRBV4-3|TRBJ2-3|-
TGCGCCAGCAGCCAAGATGCAGGCAGGGCAAGCACAGATACGCAGTATTTT
CASSQDAGRASTDTQYF
>-|TRBV27|TRBJ2-7|TRBD1
TGTGCCAGCAGTTATGGGGACAGAGTTTGGGGGCTTATATACGAGCAGTACTTC
CASSYGDRVWGLIYEQYF